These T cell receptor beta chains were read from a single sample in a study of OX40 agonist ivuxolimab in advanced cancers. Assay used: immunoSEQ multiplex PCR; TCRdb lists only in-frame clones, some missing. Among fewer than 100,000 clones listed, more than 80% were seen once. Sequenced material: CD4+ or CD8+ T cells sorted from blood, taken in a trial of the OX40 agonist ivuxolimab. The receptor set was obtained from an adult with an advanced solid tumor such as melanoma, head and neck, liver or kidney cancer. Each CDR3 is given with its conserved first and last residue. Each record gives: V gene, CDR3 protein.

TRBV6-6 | CASSYSGRQKNPEAFF
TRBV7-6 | CASSPRLTKNTGELFF
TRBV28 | CASLRDRVYGYTF
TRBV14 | CASSQGGSSYNEQFF
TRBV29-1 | CSVAGQGGTEAFF
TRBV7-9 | CASSSQGNQPQHF
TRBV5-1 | CASSLTGQNTEAFF
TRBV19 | CASTSRTGTGRVSWAKNIQYF
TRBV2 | CASRGQEATYEQYF
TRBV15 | CATSREVFYEQYF
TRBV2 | CASSDTSNNQPQHF
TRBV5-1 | CASSKGADTEAFF
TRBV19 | CASTAGTNSNQPQHF
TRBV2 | CASSQEGQNYGYTF
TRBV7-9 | CASSLSQSTDTQYF
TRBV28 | CASGSSPPNEQFF
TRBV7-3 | CASSFGGWETQYF
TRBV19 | CASSILADPNTGELFF
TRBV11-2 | CASSLVETGVRTEAFF
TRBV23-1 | CASRPWTGVSYNSPLHF
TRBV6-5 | CASSFRSGLTEAFF
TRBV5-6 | CASSRTGGYQETQYF
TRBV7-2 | CASKSDRTLGGYTF
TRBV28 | CASSLLGGASNTEAFF
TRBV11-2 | CASSLGGANVLTF
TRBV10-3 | CAISDQREPQHF
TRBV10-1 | CASSRQMNTEAFF
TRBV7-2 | CASSLGGLAGKRKETQYF
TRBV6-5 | CASSPSPIRQPQHF
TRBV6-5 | CASRRGLAGHYEQYF
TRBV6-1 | CASTPWGTGDYGYTF
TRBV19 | CASSIPSRGDTGELFF
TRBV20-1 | CSVQQNTEAFF
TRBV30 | CAWTWGQGGYTF
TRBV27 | CASSPTEAGELFF
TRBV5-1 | CASSLGAALLRDEKLFF
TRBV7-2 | CASSPRTGTYEQYF
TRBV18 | CASSADSFHEQFF
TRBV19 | CASSTRQGSNYGYTF
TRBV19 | CASSIDTYQPQHF
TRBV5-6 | CASSDQGTGELFF
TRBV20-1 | CSASETSQAFF
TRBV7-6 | CASSLSGAYNSPLHF
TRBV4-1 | CASSQARDAEAFF
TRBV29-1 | CSGNLDSFPYNEQFF